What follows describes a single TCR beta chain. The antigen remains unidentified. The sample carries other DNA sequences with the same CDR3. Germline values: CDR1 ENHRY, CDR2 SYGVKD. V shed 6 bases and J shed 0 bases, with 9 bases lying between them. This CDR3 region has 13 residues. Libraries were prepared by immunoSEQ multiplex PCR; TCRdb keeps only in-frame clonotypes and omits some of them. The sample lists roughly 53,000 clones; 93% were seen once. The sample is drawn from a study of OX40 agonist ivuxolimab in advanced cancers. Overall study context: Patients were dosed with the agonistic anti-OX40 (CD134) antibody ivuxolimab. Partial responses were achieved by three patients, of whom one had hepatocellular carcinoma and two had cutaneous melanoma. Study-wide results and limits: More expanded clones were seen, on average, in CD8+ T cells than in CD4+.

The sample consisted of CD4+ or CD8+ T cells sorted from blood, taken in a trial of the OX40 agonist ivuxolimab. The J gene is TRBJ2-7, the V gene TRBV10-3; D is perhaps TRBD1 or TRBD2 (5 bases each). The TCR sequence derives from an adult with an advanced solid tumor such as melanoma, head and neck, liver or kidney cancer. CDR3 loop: CAIRSGSSYEQYF. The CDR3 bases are TGTGCCATCAGGTCAGGGAGCTCCTACGAGCAGTACTTC.